Here is one TCR beta chain with its context. The sample is drawn from a study of cytomegalovirus exposure and HLA in healthy donors. V lost 2 bases and J 8 bases, leaving 18 bases between the germline ends. Germline V CDR1 and CDR2: MDHEN, SYDVKM. CDR3 length: 16 amino acids. The study ran its PCR with 60 Vbeta and 13 Jbeta primers. Method: immunoSEQ multiplex PCR; TCRdb's copy keeps in-frame clones and lacks some. This table has 100,000 to 150,000 clones, roughly 82% appearing once. The J gene is TRBJ1-4, the V gene TRBV28; D unclear. This sequence originates from a woman under 30 in good health and CMV-seropositive. The specimen was PBMCs. The CDR3 protein is CASSLEQPSRREKLFF. The DNA for the CDR3 is TGTGCCAGCAGTTTAGAACAGCCCTCAAGGCGAGAAAAACTGTTTTTT.